These 25 T cell receptor beta chains originate from one sample sequenced in a study of cytomegalovirus exposure and HLA in healthy donors (dated by TCRdb to between 2016 and 2019). Receptor libraries were prepared by the immunoSEQ multiplex PCR assay. A mixture of 60 forward primers for TCR Vbeta segments and 13 reverse primers for TCR Jbeta segments was used in the multiplex PCR. Held by TCRdb, this immuneACCESS table contains in-frame sequences only and omits some clones. Under half of the omission traces to an unresolved V gene where checked; the cause of the rest is unknown. In this sample the table shows some 120,000 clones, about 77% of which occur a single time. The ten largest clones represent approximately 1.2% of the sample. Sample: PBMCs. The source is a man in his fifties or sixties in good health and CMV-seronegative.

The chain carries TRBV25-1 and TRBJ2-7; D may be TRBD1 (8 bases). Germline CDR1 and CDR2: MGHDK and SYGVNS. This CDR3 comprises 13 residues. Deletions cut 8 bases from V and 3 bases from J, with 14 bases between. The CDR3: CASSQGGRYEQYF. The CDR3, as DNA: TGTGCCAGCTCACAGGGGGGGCGCTACGAGCAGTACTTC.

This clone has only a few counts. The J gene is TRBJ2-7, the V gene TRBV6-6, with D possibly being TRBD1 (8 bases). The CDR3 contains 15 residues. Germline-derived CDR1 and CDR2 are MNHNY and SVGAGI (reference sequence). The V gene lost 3 bases and the J gene lost 4 bases, with 16 bases spanning the gap. For the CDR3, the DNA is TGTGCCAGCAGTTATTCCGGACAGGGAGGGTACGAGCAGTACTTC. Residues: CASSYSGQGGYEQYF.

This clone was detected only once. The V gene is TRBV18, the J gene TRBJ1-1, with a possible D match to TRBD1 (5 bases). Trimming removed 1 base from V and 7 bases from J, with 10 bases in between. Germline CDR1 and CDR2: KGHSH and LQKENI. The CDR3 runs 13 residues. CDR3 protein: CASSPRRRGEAFF. The CDR3 DNA reads TGTGCCAGCTCACCACGGCGGAGGGGTGAAGCTTTCTTT.

The chain couples TRBV29-1 to TRBJ1-1, with D perhaps TRBD1 (6 bases). The CDR3 sequence is 16 residues long. Per germline, CDR1 SQVTM and CDR2 ANQGSEA. The V end was cut by 4 bases, the J end by 4 bases, with 22 bases between. CDR3 loop: CSVGGREGGGSTEAFF. The CDR3 DNA reads TGCAGCGTTGGAGGACGGGAGGGGGGTGGTTCCACTGAAGCTTTCTTT.

This clone was recorded once. The chain employs TRBV18 and TRBJ1-4; 9 positions match TRBD1. The germline CDR1 and CDR2 sequences are KGHSH and LQKENI. After removal of 6 bases from V and 7 bases from J, the junction contained 12 bases not matched to a gene. The CDR3 loop spans 16 amino acids. This chain's CDR3 is CASSPSLDRGGEKLFF. CDR3 sequence (DNA): TGTGCCAGCTCCCCCTCATTGGACAGGGGCGGTGAAAAACTGTTTTTT.

The J gene is TRBJ2-5, the V gene TRBV5-1; 9 bases match TRBD1. V trimming: 3 bases; J trimming: 4 bases; junction bases outside the gene matches: 7. Germline V gives CDR1 SGHRS, CDR2 YFSETQ. The CDR3 contains 15 residues. CDR3 sequence reads: CASSWGQGIGETQYF. DNA for the CDR3: TGCGCCAGCAGCTGGGGACAGGGAATTGGAGAGACCCAGTACTTC.

The chain carries TRBV7-6 and TRBJ2-3, with a weak D call TRBD1 (6 bases). The CDR3 covers 14 residues. The germline V and J ends were trimmed by 2 bases and 1 base, with 7 bases remaining between them. Germline V gene sequence: CDR1 SGHVS, CDR2 FNYEAQ. The CDR3 is CASSLNRGTDTQYF. The CDR3 DNA is TGTGCCAGCAGCTTAAACAGGGGCACAGATACGCAGTATTTT.

J is TRBJ1-1 and V is TRBV19; 7 nucleotides align to TRBD1. Germline CDR1 is LNHDA and CDR2 is SQIVND (reference sequence). V lost 2 bases and J lost 0; bases outside the gene matches: 12. The CDR3 sequence is 18 residues long. CDR3 DNA: TGTGCCAGTAGTATAACCTGGGACAGCCGGATCATGAACACTGAAGCTTTCTTT. Translation: CASSITWDSRIMNTEAFF.

This clone was seen a handful of times. V is TRBV28 and J is TRBJ2-7; 8 positions match TRBD2. The CDR3 extends over 14 amino acids. J was trimmed by 6 bases and V by 6 bases; bases with no gene match: 10. Per the germline V gene, CDR1 is MDHEN and CDR2 is SYDVKM. In DNA form, the CDR3 reads TGTGCCAGCAGCCCTAGGACTAGCAGCCGCGAGCAGTACTTC. Translated, it gives CASSPRTSSREQYF.

The gene calls are TRBV19 and TRBJ2-1; 13 bases are a match to TRBD2. Losses at the gene ends were 7 bases for V and 13 bases for J; bases not matched to a gene: 10. CDR1 and CDR2 (germline): LNHDA, SQIVND (reference sequence). This CDR3 region has 14 residues. CDR3 loop: CASNGLAGVGSQFF. CDR3 nucleotides: TGTGCCAGTAATGGACTAGCGGGAGTAGGATCCCAGTTCTTC. Using reference TRBV19 and TRBJ2-1 for the parts outside the CDR3, the full variable domain is DGGITQSPKYLFRKEGQNVTLSCEQNLNHDAMYWYRQDPGQGLRLIYYSQIVNDFQKGDIAEGYSVSREKKESFPLTVTSAQKNPTAFYLCASNGLAGVGSQFFGPGTRLTVL.

This sequence joins TRBV6-6 and TRBJ2-7; D not resolved. Trimming took 0 bases from V and 0 from J, leaving 9 bases between them. The CDR3 length is 15 residues. Germline V CDR1 and CDR2: MNHNY, SVGAGI (reference sequence). The CDR3, as DNA: TGTGCCAGCAGTTACTCGAACAGCCACTCCTACGAGCAGTACTTC. This gives the protein CASSYSNSHSYEQYF.

This chain uses TRBV19 with TRBJ1-5, with D maybe TRBD1 (5 bases). Germline-derived CDR1 and CDR2 are LNHDA and SQIVND (reference sequence). The CDR3 extends over 15 amino acids. V was trimmed by 3 bases and J by 6 bases, leaving 15 bases between them. The CDR3 coding sequence is TGTGCCAGTAGTATCCTCGGGACGGGAGGTCAGCCCCAGCATTTT. This sequence encodes CASSILGTGGQPQHF.

This clone was counted between two and nine times. V is TRBV27 and J is TRBJ2-7; TRBD1 matches at 7 bases. The trim removed 3 bases at V and 3 bases at J, leaving 5 bases unmatched. CDR3 size: 14 residues. The germline CDR1 and CDR2 sequences are MNHEY and SMNVEV (reference sequence). The CDR3 here is CASSLRQGNYEQYF. The DNA of the CDR3 is TGTGCCAGCAGTTTGCGACAGGGAAACTACGAGCAGTACTTC.

The chain has TRBV13 and TRBJ2-7, with D maybe TRBD1 (5 bases). The CDR3 consists of 14 residues. The germline V gene encodes CDR1 PRHDT and CDR2 FYEKMQ (reference sequence). V was shortened by 0 bases and J by 3 bases, with 9 bases between the two germline ends. The CDR3 DNA follows: TGTGCCAGCAGCTTAGGAGGGGCCATCTACGAGCAGTACTTC. It specifies CASSLGGAIYEQYF.

This clone was seen a handful of times. The chain has TRBV4-2 and TRBJ2-6, with D perhaps TRBD1 (5 bases). This CDR3 comprises 15 residues. V was pared by 1 base and J by 1 base, with 5 bases between. Per the germline V gene, CDR1 is LGHNA and CDR2 is YNFKEQ. The CDR3 sequence is CASSQGQSGANVLTF. The CDR3 DNA is TGTGCCAGCAGCCAAGGACAGTCTGGGGCCAACGTCCTGACTTTC.

The rearrangement links TRBV6-6 to TRBJ1-2, with D possibly matching TRBD1 (5 bases). Germline CDR1 MNHNY, CDR2 SVGAGI (reference sequence). V was cut by 6 bases and J by 4 bases, with 12 bases left in between. The CDR3 is made up of 13 amino acids. CDR3 DNA sequence: TGTGCCAGCAGACCAGGGAAACTCTATGGCTACACCTTC. It specifies CASRPGKLYGYTF.

The table lists this clone with a few counts. V usage is TRBV7-3 and J usage is TRBJ2-2, with 8 bases lining up with TRBD2. The CDR3 sequence is 17 residues long. The V gene's germline CDR1 is SGHTA and CDR2 FQGTGA. J gave up 6 bases and V 5 bases, and 14 bases lay outside the gene matches. The CDR3 DNA reads TGTGCCAGCAGCCCCCGGACTAGCCCCAGGTTCGCCGGGGAGCTGTTTTTT. As protein: CASSPRTSPRFAGELFF. The full variable domain, completed using reference TRBV7-3 and TRBJ2-2, is GAGVSQTPSNKVTEKGKYVELRCDPISGHTALYWYRQSLGQGPEFLIYFQGTGAADDSGLPNDRFFAVRPEGSVSTLKIQRTERGDSAVYLCASSPRTSPRFAGELFFGEGSRLTVL.

There are a few counts of this clone. The genes are TRBV6-1 and TRBJ2-1; perhaps TRBD2 as D (6 bases). The V gene's germline CDR1 is MNHNS and CDR2 SASEGT. The CDR3 spans 14 residues. The ends were cut back, 7 bases at V and 6 bases at J, with 16 bases in the middle. CDR3 coding DNA: TGTGCCAGCAATGACCGGGACTTAACCAATGAGCAGTTCTTC. This sequence encodes CASNDRDLTNEQFF.

With regard to this clone: Other DNA sequences in this sample translate to the same CDR3. The chain is built from TRBV6-5 and TRBJ2-2; 7 bases are shared with TRBD2. Trimming cost V 8 bases and J 3 bases; bases outside gene matches: 6. The germline V gene has CDR1 MNHEY and CDR2 SVGAGI. CDR3 size: 14 residues. The CDR3 loop reads CASSGLADTGELFF. The CDR3 bases are TGTGCCAGCTCGGGGCTAGCGGACACCGGGGAGCTGTTTTTT.

The CDR3 DNA reads as TGCGCCAGCAGCTTGGTGGGCAGTCACTCTGGGGCCAACGTCCTGACTTTC. This sequence encodes CASSLVGSHSGANVLTF. The J gene is TRBJ2-6, the V gene TRBV5-1; no clear D. CDR3 length: 17 amino acids. V shed 0 bases and J shed 0 bases, with 10 bases lying between them. From germline, CDR1 is SGHRS and CDR2 YFSETQ.

This clone appeared a few times. V and J are TRBV6-5 and TRBJ2-5; 13 bases are shared with TRBD2. V dropped 6 bases and J dropped 4; count of bases not matched to a gene: 2. Per germline, CDR1 MNHEY and CDR2 SVGAGI. The CDR3 spans 14 residues. Here the CDR3 reads CASRGLAGAETQYF. The CDR3 DNA reads TGTGCCAGCAGAGGACTAGCGGGAGCAGAGACCCAGTACTTC.

The V gene is TRBV19, the J gene TRBJ1-1; no clear D gene. The CDR3 contains 13 residues. CDR1 LNHDA and CDR2 SQIVND come from the germline V gene (reference sequence). The V end was cut by 1 base, the J end by 1 base, with 4 bases between. CDR3 region: CASSIGANTEAFF. CDR3 DNA sequence: TGTGCCAGTAGTATAGGGGCGAACACTGAAGCTTTCTTT. Drawing the rest from reference TRBV19 and TRBJ1-1, the complete variable domain is DGGITQSPKYLFRKEGQNVTLSCEQNLNHDAMYWYRQDPGQGLRLIYYSQIVNDFQKGDIAEGYSVSREKKESFPLTVTSAQKNPTAFYLCASSIGANTEAFFGQGTRLTVV.

This clone has only a few counts. CDR3 sequence (DNA): TGTGCCAGCAGCCGGACATCTAGCTCCTACGAGCAGTACTTC. This codes for CASSRTSSSYEQYF. This sequence joins TRBV11-3 and TRBJ2-7, with D maybe TRBD1 (5 bases). The germline CDR1 and CDR2 sequences are SGHNT and YENEEA. V shed 5 bases and J shed 0 bases, with 11 bases lying between them. The length of the CDR3 is 14 residues.

This clone was counted between two and nine times. The chain carries TRBV10-3 and TRBJ1-2; a possible D gene is TRBD1 (5 bases). Germline values: CDR1 ENHRY, CDR2 SYGVKD. This CDR3 comprises 12 residues. The V and J ends lost 0 bases and 7 bases respectively, with 6 bases between them. CDR3 DNA: TGTGCCATCAGTGAGTCCAGGGTTGGCTACACCTTC. Protein product: CAISESRVGYTF.

The rearrangement joins TRBV19 to TRBJ2-4; 9 bases align to TRBD2. The CDR3 consists of 14 residues. V trimming: 6 bases; J trimming: 4 bases; junction bases outside the gene matches: 4. Germline lookup yields CDR1 LNHDA and CDR2 SQIVND (reference sequence). The CDR3 loop is CASSEAGGKNIQYF. The CDR3 DNA reads as TGTGCCAGTAGCGAAGCGGGAGGAAAAAACATTCAGTACTTC.